The 27 T cell receptor beta chains below come from one sample, sequenced in a study of T cells in narcolepsy. The table came from immunoSEQ multiplex PCR; TCRdb's copy has only in-frame clones and leaves some out. The repertoire holds about 41,000 clones, with about nine tenths as singletons. The sequencing input was CD45RA- memory CD4+ T cells from PBMCs. The receptor source for this set is a human donor with narcolepsy.

The rearrangement links TRBV5-4 to TRBJ1-3; D not resolved. CDR1 SGHNT and CDR2 YYREEE come from the germline V gene (reference sequence). Between the trimmed V and J ends, which lost 0 bases and 2 bases, there was a span of 15 bases. The CDR3 has 17 amino acids. The CDR3 spells CASSLAGGASTGNTIYF. DNA for the CDR3: TGTGCCAGCAGCTTGGCGGGAGGCGCGTCCACTGGAAACACCATATATTTT.

The chain has TRBV27 and TRBJ2-5, with TRBD1 matching over 7 bases. The ends lost 10 bases at V and 5 bases at J; junction bases unmatched: 16. The CDR3 covers 15 residues. Germline V CDR1 and CDR2: MNHEY, SMNVEV (reference sequence). CDR3 nucleotide sequence: TGTGCCACCAAACTACGACAGGGACGCTTGGAGACCCAGTACTTC. It encodes CATKLRQGRLETQYF.

The chain combines TRBV6-1 with TRBJ1-5, with 9 positions matching TRBD1. This CDR3 contains 15 residues. Germline CDR1 and CDR2: MNHNS and SASEGT. With V trimmed by 5 bases and J by 6 bases, 8 bases remained unmatched. The CDR3 bases are TGTGCCAGCAGTTCCACGGGACAGGGAGGTCAGCCCCAGCATTTT. The encoded protein is CASSSTGQGGQPQHF.

The chain employs TRBV5-4 and TRBJ2-7, with 8 bases matching TRBD2. Per the germline V gene, CDR1 is SGHNT and CDR2 is YYREEE (reference sequence). The CDR3 is 14 amino acids. Losses at the gene ends were 4 bases for V and 4 bases for J; bases not matched to a gene: 7. CDR3 sequence: CASSPGLGTYEQYF. CDR3 DNA sequence: TGTGCCAGCAGCCCGGGACTAGGAACATACGAGCAGTACTTC.

V is TRBV6-5 and J is TRBJ1-1, with 7 nucleotides matching TRBD1. The CDR3 runs to 12 residues. Germline lookup yields CDR1 MNHEY and CDR2 SVGAGI. V shed 6 bases, J shed 4 bases, and the junction held 2 bases outside the gene matches. CDR3 bases: TGTGCCAGCAGAAGGGGGCTCACTGAAGCTTTCTTT. This codes for CASRRGLTEAFF.

The chain carries TRBV19 and TRBJ1-1; 7 nucleotides match TRBD1. The CDR3 is 18 amino acids. The trim removed 6 bases at V and 1 base at J, leaving 17 bases unmatched. The germline V gene encodes CDR1 LNHDA and CDR2 SQIVND (reference sequence). The CDR3 sequence is CASSPPGLGQRKNTEAFF. CDR3 bases: TGTGCCAGTAGCCCCCCCGGCCTGGGACAGAGAAAGAACACTGAAGCTTTCTTT.

V usage is TRBV4-3 and J usage is TRBJ2-1; TRBD2 matches at 8 bases. V trimming: 2 bases; J trimming: 8 bases; junction bases outside the gene matches: 8. This CDR3 spans 15 amino acids. Germline V CDR1 and CDR2: LGHNA, YSLEER. DNA of the CDR3: TGCGCCAGCAGCCAAAGAGCGGGGGCCGCCTATGAGCAGTTCTTC. Translation gives CASSQRAGAAYEQFF.

The chain is built from TRBV10-3 and TRBJ2-5; D tentatively reads TRBD1 or TRBD2 (6 bases each). The ends were cut back, 6 bases at V and 5 bases at J, with 19 bases in the middle. Germline CDR1 and CDR2: ENHRY and SYGVKD. The CDR3 sequence is 15 residues long. The CDR3 nucleotides read TGTGCCATCAGGGACTCTACGGGGGCAGGGGAGACCCAGTACTTC. Translated, it gives CAIRDSTGAGETQYF.

This clone was recorded a few times. The chain carries TRBV6-6 and TRBJ1-2; D may be TRBD1 (6 bases). CDR3 length: 13 residues. The germline gives CDR1 MNHNY, CDR2 SVGAGI (reference sequence). V dropped 6 bases and J dropped 8 bases, with 16 bases sitting between them. As DNA, the CDR3 is TGTGCCAGCAGCGGACAACAGGGTGGGGGCTACACCTTC. Protein sequence: CASSGQQGGGYTF.

The V and J genes are TRBV6-1 and TRBJ2-2, with D perhaps matching TRBD2 (5 bases). V shed 7 bases and J shed 0 bases, with 9 bases lying between them. Germline V CDR1 and CDR2: MNHNS, SASEGT. The CDR3 loop spans 14 amino acids. CDR3 DNA sequence: TGTGCCAGCAAGAGAGCGGCGAACACCGGGGAGCTGTTTTTT. Translation: CASKRAANTGELFF.

The chain carries TRBV10-3 and TRBJ1-2; D gene uncertain. V was shortened by 10 bases and J by 8 bases, with 11 bases between the two germline ends. Germline CDR1 reads ENHRY; CDR2 reads SYGVKD. The CDR3 has 10 residues. The CDR3 nucleotides are TGTGCCACCTCGGAGGAGGGCTACACCTTC. Translation gives CATSEEGYTF.

The CDR3 DNA reads TGTGCCAGTAGTATAGGCGGGGAAGGAACTGAAGCTTTCTTT. Translated: CASSIGGEGTEAFF. The genes are TRBV19 and TRBJ1-1; no clear D gene. Per germline, CDR1 LNHDA and CDR2 SQIVND (reference sequence). V was cut by 1 base and J by 5 bases, with 11 bases left in between. CDR3 length equals 14 residues.

The CDR3 is CASSIAGRNTEAFF. The CDR3 DNA reads TGTGCCAGCAGTATTGCGGGACGGAACACTGAAGCTTTCTTT. The chain recombines TRBV6-4 with TRBJ1-1; tentative D call: TRBD1 (5 bases). The V end was cut by 5 bases, the J end by 1 base, with 11 bases between. This CDR3 region has 14 residues. The germline CDR1 and CDR2 sequences are MRHNA and SNTAGT.

Comments on this clone: One junction end does not reproduce the germline sequence, and a read error may be involved. V and J are TRBV11-3 and TRBJ1-4, with D possibly matching TRBD1 (5 bases). In germline, CDR1 is SGHNT, CDR2 YENEEA. This CDR3 comprises 11 residues. CDR3 residues: CASSLTGRLVF. CDR3 bases: TGTGCCAGCAGCTTAACGGGACGGCTGGTTTTT. The full variable domain, completed using reference TRBV11-3 and TRBJ1-4, is EAGVVQSPRYKIIEKKQPVAFWCNPISGHNTLYWYLQNLGQGPELLIRYENEEAVDDSQLPKDRFSAERLKGVDSTLKIQPAELGDSAVYLCASSLTGRLVFGSGTQLSVL.

The chain combines TRBV18 with TRBJ2-4, with 10 bases identical to TRBD1. The CDR3 length is 14 residues. V lost 5 bases, J lost 5 bases, and 3 bases stayed unmatched. Per germline, CDR1 KGHSH and CDR2 LQKENI. CDR3 sequence: CASSIDRGQNIQYF. The CDR3 coding sequence is TGTGCCAGCTCAATAGACAGGGGGCAAAACATTCAGTACTTC. The variable domain in full, completed from reference TRBV18 and TRBJ2-4, reads NAGVMQNPRHLVRRRGQEARLRCSPMKGHSHVYWYRQLPEEGLKFMVYLQKENIIDESGMPKERFSAEFPKEGPSILRIQQVVRGDSAAYFCASSIDRGQNIQYFGAGTRLSVL.

The V gene is TRBV11-2, the J gene TRBJ2-3; TRBD2 aligns across 8 bases. The CDR3 is made up of 14 amino acids. The V gene end was trimmed by 2 bases and the J gene end by 9 bases; junction bases not matched to a gene: 7. Germline values: CDR1 SGHAT, CDR2 FQNNGV. This chain's CDR3 is CASSLSGGVQTQYF. The CDR3 DNA sequence: TGTGCCAGCAGCTTATCCGGGGGGGTCCAAACGCAGTATTTT.

The chain uses TRBV19 and TRBJ1-2; D is unresolved. Germline V gives CDR1 LNHDA, CDR2 SQIVND (reference sequence). The CDR3 loop spans 14 amino acids. Between the trimmed V and J ends, which lost 5 bases and 2 bases, there was a span of 12 bases. This chain's CDR3 is CASSPPEGNYGYTF. CDR3 DNA sequence: TGTGCCAGTAGTCCCCCGGAAGGAAACTATGGCTACACCTTC.

The rearrangement uses TRBV9 and TRBJ2-3, with 9 nucleotides matching TRBD1. The CDR3 sequence is 18 residues long. Germline V lookup: CDR1 SGDLS, CDR2 YYNGEE. V lost 3 bases, J lost 0 bases, and 11 bases stayed unmatched. DNA for the CDR3: TGTGCCAGCAGCGCATTACAGGGGGCCTCCCCTAGCACAGATACGCAGTATTTT. Amino acids: CASSALQGASPSTDTQYF.

This clone was recorded a few times. CDR3 in DNA: TGCGCCAGCAGCCAAGATGTTGGTCAGCCCCAGCATTTT. It is translated as CASSQDVGQPQHF. The V and J genes are TRBV4-3 and TRBJ1-5; no definite D call. This CDR3 is built from 13 residues. CDR1 is LGHNA and CDR2 is YSLEER in the germline V gene. Trimming removed 0 bases from V and 6 bases from J, with 6 bases in between.

The gene calls are TRBV7-6 and TRBJ2-2, with 8 bases lining up with TRBD2. V shed 1 base, J shed 2 bases, and the junction held 0 bases outside the gene matches. The CDR3 is 15 amino acids. CDR1 and CDR2 from the germline V gene are SGHVS and FNYEAQ. For the CDR3, the DNA is TGTGCCAGCAGCTTAGGGACTAGCAACACCGGGGAGCTGTTTTTT. As protein: CASSLGTSNTGELFF.

A few counts support this clone. This sequence joins TRBV11-2 and TRBJ2-3; D is unclear. The germline gives CDR1 SGHAT, CDR2 FQNNGV. V lost 1 base and J 3 bases, leaving 14 bases between the germline ends. This CDR3 comprises 16 residues. The CDR3 sequence: CASSLVGEARTDTQYF. The CDR3 coding sequence is TGTGCCAGCAGCTTAGTTGGCGAGGCTAGAACAGATACGCAGTATTTT.

The rearrangement joins TRBV7-2 to TRBJ2-5; D gene unclear. Trimming removed 6 bases at V and 2 bases at J, with 4 bases between. Looked up from germline, CDR1 is SGHTA and CDR2 is FQGNSA. This CDR3 spans 11 amino acids. The CDR3: CASREQETQYF. CDR3 DNA: TGTGCCAGCAGGGAACAAGAGACCCAGTACTTC.

The rearrangement links TRBV9 to TRBJ1-6; D remains ambiguous. V shed 0 bases and J shed 9 bases, with 10 bases lying between them. This CDR3 spans 14 amino acids. Germline V lookup: CDR1 SGDLS, CDR2 YYNGEE. The CDR3 nucleotides read TGTGCCAGCAGCGTAGCGTCAGAGGCTTCACCCCTCCACTTT. Translated, it gives CASSVASEASPLHF. The full variable domain, completed using reference TRBV9 and TRBJ1-6, is DSGVTQTPKHLITATGQRVTLRCSPRSGDLSVYWYQQSLDQGLQFLIQYYNGEERAKGNILERFSAQQFPDLHSELNLSSLELGDSALYFCASSVASEASPLHFGNGTRLTVT.

This chain links TRBV10-3 with TRBJ2-2; D is unresolved. This CDR3 has 16 residues. Germline CDR1 and CDR2: ENHRY and SYGVKD. V was clipped by 6 bases and J by 5 bases, with 19 bases between them. CDR3 bases: TGTGCCATCAGGCCCCAGAAGGGAATGAGGACCGGGGAGCTGTTTTTT. It specifies CAIRPQKGMRTGELFF.

The V call is TRBV10-3, the J call TRBJ1-1; no clear D. The germline V and J ends were trimmed by 9 bases and 2 bases, with 13 bases remaining between them. Germline loops: CDR1 ENHRY, CDR2 SYGVKD. The CDR3 covers 13 residues. CDR3 in DNA: TGTGCCATAGACCGGGGAGCTAACACTGAAGCTTTCTTT. This encodes CAIDRGANTEAFF.

A note on this clone: The same CDR3 is also encoded by other DNA sequences in this sample. The gene calls are TRBV7-6 and TRBJ2-7; 9 positions agree with TRBD1. CDR1 and CDR2 (germline): SGHVS, FNYEAQ. Trimming removed 5 bases from V and 6 bases from J; junction bases left unmatched: 14. This CDR3 has 16 residues. CDR3 bases: TGTGCCAGCAGCCCCGGCGGAAGGGACAGGGCAAGCGAGCAGTACTTC. It specifies CASSPGGRDRASEQYF.

The J gene is TRBJ2-3, the V gene TRBV11-3, with D hard to call. V lost 5 bases, J lost 6 bases, and 12 bases lay in between. CDR1 and CDR2 from the germline V gene are SGHNT and YENEEA. The CDR3 extends over 13 amino acids. In DNA form, the CDR3 reads TGTGCCAGCAGCCGGAGTACCAGGGATACGCAGTATTTT. It codes for CASSRSTRDTQYF.